This T cell receptor beta chain was sequenced for a study of control samples from healthy donors and cancer patients. Trimming cost V 7 bases and J 5 bases; bases outside gene matches: 7. CDR1 and CDR2 from the germline V gene are SNHLY and FYNNEI. The CDR3 extends over 15 amino acids. The table came from immunoSEQ multiplex PCR; TCRdb's copy has only in-frame clones and leaves some out. In the table there are some 120,000 clones, 85% to 90% of which are singletons. The chain is built from TRBV2 and TRBJ2-1, with 11 bases identical to TRBD2. This sequence was found in a woman aged 45-60 years with colorectal cancer. The sample taken for sequencing was PBMCs. The CDR3 bases are TGTGCCAGCATCCTGGGACTAGCGGTCGACAATGAGCAGTTCTTC. It encodes CASILGLAVDNEQFF.